This TCR beta chain is from a study of blood T cell repertoires in COVID-19. From germline, CDR1 is KGHSH and CDR2 LQKENI. V gave up 3 bases and J gave up 8 bases; unmatched junction bases: 7. The CDR3 spans 15 residues. Per the authors' pipeline: How many nucleated cells were present was estimated from reference gene primer amplification. Using immunoSEQ multiplex PCR, the repertoire was profiled, and TCRdb retains in-frame clones only, with some absent. V and J calls and clone size follow that table, whereas D and trimming were derived from the DNA. This sample yields around 110,000 clones, of which approximately 82% are seen a single time; 2% to 2.5% belongs to the top ten.

This clonotype was obtained from a man under 40 with acute or convalescent COVID-19. The V call is TRBV18, the J call TRBJ1-6; 7 positions agree with TRBD1. The sequenced sample was peripheral blood. The CDR3 nucleotides read TGTGCCAGCTCACCCAGGACAGGATGGGATTCACCCCTCCACTTT. It yields the protein CASSPRTGWDSPLHF.